Listed here is a single T cell receptor (beta chain). The antigen remains undetermined. These data are taken from a study of cytomegalovirus exposure and HLA in healthy donors. Study-wide findings and caveats: In a later analysis, TCR beta V- and J-gene trimming showed a link to a missense DCLRE1C variant.

In germline, CDR1 is SNHLY, CDR2 FYNNEI. The J segment lost 1 base and the V segment lost 11 bases, leaving 6 bases of the junction unmatched. This CDR3 comprises 13 residues. Nominal health characterized the donors when sampled, though unrecorded immune exposures were likely. In the PCR, 60 Vbeta and 13 Jbeta primers were used. Profiling relied on immunoSEQ multiplex PCR, and the TCRdb table lists in-frame clones only, not all of them. The table lists about 190,000 clones, 65% to 85% of them singletons. The clonotype was recovered from a woman younger than 30 in good health and CMV-seronegative. The chain has TRBV2 and TRBJ2-3, with 7 bases lining up with TRBD1. Sequenced material: PBMCs. The CDR3 coding sequence is TGTGCCTCTAGGGGGCAGGGCACAGATACGCAGTATTTT. Amino acid sequence: CASRGQGTDTQYF.